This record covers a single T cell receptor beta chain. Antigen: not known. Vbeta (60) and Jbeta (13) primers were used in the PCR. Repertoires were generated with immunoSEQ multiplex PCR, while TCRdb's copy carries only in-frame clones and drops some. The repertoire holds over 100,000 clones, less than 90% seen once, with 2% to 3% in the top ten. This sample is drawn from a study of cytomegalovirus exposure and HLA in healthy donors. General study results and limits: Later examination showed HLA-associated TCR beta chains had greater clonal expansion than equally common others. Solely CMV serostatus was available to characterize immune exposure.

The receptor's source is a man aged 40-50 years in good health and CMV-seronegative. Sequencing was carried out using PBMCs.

The CDR3, as DNA: TGTGCCAGCTCACCCGGGACAAACGGTGGAAACACCATATATTTT. Encoded protein: CASSPGTNGGNTIYF. This sequence joins TRBV18 and TRBJ1-3, with a possible D match to TRBD1 (6 bases). CDR3 length equals 15 residues. Germline V gene sequence: CDR1 KGHSH, CDR2 LQKENI. Trimming pared 3 bases from V and 3 bases from J, leaving 12 bases between.